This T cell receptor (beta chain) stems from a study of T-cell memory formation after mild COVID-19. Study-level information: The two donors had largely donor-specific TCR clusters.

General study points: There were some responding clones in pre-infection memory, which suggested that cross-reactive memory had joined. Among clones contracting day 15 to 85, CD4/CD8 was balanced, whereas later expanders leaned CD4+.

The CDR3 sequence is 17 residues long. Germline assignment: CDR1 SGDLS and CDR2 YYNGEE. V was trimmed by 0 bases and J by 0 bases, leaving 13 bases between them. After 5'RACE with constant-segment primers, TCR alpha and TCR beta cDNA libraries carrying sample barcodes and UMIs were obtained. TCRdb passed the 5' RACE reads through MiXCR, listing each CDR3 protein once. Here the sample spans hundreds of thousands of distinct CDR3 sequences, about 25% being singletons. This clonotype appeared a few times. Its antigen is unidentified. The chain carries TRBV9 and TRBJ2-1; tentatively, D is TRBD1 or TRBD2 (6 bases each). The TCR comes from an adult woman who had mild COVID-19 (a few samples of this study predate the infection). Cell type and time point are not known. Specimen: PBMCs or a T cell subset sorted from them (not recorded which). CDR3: CASSVGGAPTSYNEQFF. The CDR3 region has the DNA TGTGCCAGCAGCGTAGGGGGGGCACCGACCTCCTACAATGAGCAGTTCTTC.